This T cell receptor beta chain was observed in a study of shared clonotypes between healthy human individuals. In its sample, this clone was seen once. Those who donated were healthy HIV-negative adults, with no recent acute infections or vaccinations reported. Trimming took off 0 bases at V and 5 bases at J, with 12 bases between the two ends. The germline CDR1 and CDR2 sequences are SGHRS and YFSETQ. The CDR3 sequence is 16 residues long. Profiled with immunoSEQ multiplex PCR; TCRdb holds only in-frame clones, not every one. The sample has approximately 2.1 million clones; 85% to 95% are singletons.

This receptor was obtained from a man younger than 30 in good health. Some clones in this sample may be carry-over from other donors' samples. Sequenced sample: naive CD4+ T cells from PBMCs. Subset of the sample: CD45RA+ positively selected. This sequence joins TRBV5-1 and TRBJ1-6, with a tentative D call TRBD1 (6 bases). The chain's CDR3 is CASSLGVGGDNSPLHF. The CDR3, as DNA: TGCGCCAGCAGCTTGGGAGTAGGGGGTGATAATTCACCCCTCCACTTT.